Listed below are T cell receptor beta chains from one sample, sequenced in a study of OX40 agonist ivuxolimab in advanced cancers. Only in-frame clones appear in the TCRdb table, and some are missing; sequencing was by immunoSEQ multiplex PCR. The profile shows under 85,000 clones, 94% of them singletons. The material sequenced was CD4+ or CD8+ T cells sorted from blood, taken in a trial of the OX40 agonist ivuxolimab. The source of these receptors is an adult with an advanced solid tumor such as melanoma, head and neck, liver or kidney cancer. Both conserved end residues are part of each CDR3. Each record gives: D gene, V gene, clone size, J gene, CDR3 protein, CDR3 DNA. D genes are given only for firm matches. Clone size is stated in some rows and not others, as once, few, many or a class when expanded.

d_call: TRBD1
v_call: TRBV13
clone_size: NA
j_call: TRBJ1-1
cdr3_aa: CASSLGQANTEAFF
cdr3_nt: TGTGCCAGCAGCCTTGGACAGGCGAACACTGAAGCTTTCTTT

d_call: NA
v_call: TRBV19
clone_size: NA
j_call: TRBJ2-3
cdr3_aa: CASSIGMGPSTDTQYF
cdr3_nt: TGTGCCAGTAGTATAGGTATGGGTCCTAGCACAGATACGCAGTATTTT

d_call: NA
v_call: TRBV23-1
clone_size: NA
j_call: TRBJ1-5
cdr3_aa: CASSQEAGNNQPQHF
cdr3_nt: TGCGCCAGCAGCCAAGAAGCAGGAAATAATCAGCCCCAGCATTTT

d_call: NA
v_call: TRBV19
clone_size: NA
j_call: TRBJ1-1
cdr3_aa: CASSTTVNTEAFF
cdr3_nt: TGTGCCAGTAGTACGACGGTGAACACTGAAGCTTTCTTT

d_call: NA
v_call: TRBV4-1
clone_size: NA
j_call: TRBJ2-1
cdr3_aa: CASSQSFSYNEQFF
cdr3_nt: TGCGCCAGCAGCCAGAGTTTTTCCTACAATGAGCAGTTCTTC

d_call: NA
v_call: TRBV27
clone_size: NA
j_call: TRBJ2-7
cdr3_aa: CATRIGYEQYF
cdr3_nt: TGTGCCACCCGCATTGGCTACGAGCAGTACTTC

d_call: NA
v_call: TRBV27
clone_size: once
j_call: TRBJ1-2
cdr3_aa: CASSLTLVGYGYTF
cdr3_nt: TGTGCCAGCAGTTTAACCTTGGTGGGGTACGGCTACACCTTC

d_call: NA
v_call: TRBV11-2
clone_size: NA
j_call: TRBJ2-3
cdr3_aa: CASSLAGRAAGTDTQYF
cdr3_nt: TGTGCCAGCAGCTTAGCTGGTAGAGCAGCGGGCACAGATACGCAGTATTTT

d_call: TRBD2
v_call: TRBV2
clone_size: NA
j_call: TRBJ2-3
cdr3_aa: CASSVPGLAGVVDTQYF
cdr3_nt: TGTGCCAGCAGTGTTCCGGGACTAGCGGGAGTTGTGGATACGCAGTATTTT

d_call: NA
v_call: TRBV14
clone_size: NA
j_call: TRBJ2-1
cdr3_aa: CASSQGGQAQFDEQFF
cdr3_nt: TGTGCCAGCAGCCAAGGGGGGCAGGCCCAGTTCGATGAGCAGTTCTTC

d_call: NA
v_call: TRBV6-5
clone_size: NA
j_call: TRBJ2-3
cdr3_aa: CASSYSRAGRDTQYF
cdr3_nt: TGTGCCAGCAGTTACTCGAGAGCCGGTCGGGATACGCAGTATTTT

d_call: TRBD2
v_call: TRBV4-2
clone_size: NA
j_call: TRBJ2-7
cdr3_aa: CASSQDLTSGMYEQYF
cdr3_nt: TGTGCCAGCAGCCAAGATCTTACTAGCGGGATGTACGAGCAGTACTTC

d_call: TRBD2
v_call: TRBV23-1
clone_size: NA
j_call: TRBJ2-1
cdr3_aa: CASSPNQKRGCYNEQFF
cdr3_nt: TGCGCCAGCAGTCCCAATCAAAAGCGGGGGTGTTACAATGAGCAGTTCTTC

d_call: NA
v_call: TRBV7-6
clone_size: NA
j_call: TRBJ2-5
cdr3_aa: CASSSKPPGGLRETQYF
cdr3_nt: TGTGCCAGCAGCTCCAAACCCCCAGGGGGACTACGGGAGACCCAGTACTTC

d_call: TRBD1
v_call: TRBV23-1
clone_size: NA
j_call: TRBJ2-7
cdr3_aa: CASSQLGQGHEQYF
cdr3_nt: TGCGCCAGCAGTCAATTGGGACAGGGACACGAGCAGTACTTC

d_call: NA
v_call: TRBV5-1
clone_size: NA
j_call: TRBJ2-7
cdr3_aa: CASSYNDPLDEQYF
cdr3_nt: TGCGCCAGCAGTTATAATGACCCTTTGGACGAGCAGTACTTC

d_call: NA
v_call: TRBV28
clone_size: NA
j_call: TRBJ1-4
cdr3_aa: CASRHPRGNEKLFF
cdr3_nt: TGTGCCAGCAGACACCCTCGGGGGAATGAAAAACTGTTTTTT

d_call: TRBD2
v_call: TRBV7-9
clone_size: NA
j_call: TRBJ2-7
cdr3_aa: CASSHKLAESSYEQYF
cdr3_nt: TGTGCCAGCAGCCACAAACTAGCGGAAAGCTCCTACGAGCAGTACTTC

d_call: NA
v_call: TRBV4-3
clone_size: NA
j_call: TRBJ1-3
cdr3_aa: CASSQDRAAVTGNTIYF
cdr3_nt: TGCGCCAGCAGCCAAGATCGGGCAGCTGTTACGGGAAACACCATATATTTT

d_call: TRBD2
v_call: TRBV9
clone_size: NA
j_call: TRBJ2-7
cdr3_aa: CASSGGLAGSYEQYF
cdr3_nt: TGTGCCAGCAGCGGCGGACTAGCGGGATCCTACGAGCAGTACTTC

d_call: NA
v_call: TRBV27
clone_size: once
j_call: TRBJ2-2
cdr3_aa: CASSPGLPNTGELFF
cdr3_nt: TGTGCCAGCAGTCCGGGACTTCCGAACACCGGGGAGCTGTTTTTT

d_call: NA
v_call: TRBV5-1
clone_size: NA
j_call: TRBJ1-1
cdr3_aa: CASSLAMTGNTEAFF
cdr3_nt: TGCGCCAGCAGCTTGGCCATGACAGGGAACACTGAAGCTTTCTTT

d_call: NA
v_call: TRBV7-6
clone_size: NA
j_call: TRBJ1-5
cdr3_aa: CASSHLVGSNQPQHF
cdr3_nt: TGTGCCAGCAGCCACCTGGTTGGGAGCAATCAGCCCCAGCATTTT

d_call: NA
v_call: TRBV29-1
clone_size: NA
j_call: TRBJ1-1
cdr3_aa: CSVVAGQGSNTEAFF
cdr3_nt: TGCAGCGTTGTCGCGGGGCAGGGATCGAACACTGAAGCTTTCTTT

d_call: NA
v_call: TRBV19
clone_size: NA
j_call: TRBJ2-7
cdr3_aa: CASSMATGYSYEQYF
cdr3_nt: TGTGCCAGTAGTATGGCTACGGGGTACTCCTACGAGCAGTACTTC

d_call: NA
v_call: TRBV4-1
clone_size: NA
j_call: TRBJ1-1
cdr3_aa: CASSQVQGVNTEAFF
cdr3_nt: TGCGCCAGCAGCCAAGTGCAAGGGGTGAACACTGAAGCTTTCTTT

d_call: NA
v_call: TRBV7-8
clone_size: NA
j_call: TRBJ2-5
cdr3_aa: CASSFGQGGWVTQYF
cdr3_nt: TGTGCCAGCAGCTTTGGGCAGGGAGGCTGGGTGACCCAGTACTTC

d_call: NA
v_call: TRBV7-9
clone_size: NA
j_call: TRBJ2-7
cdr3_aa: CASSLGGKGYEQYF
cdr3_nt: TGTGCCAGCAGCTTAGGGGGCAAAGGCTACGAGCAGTACTTC

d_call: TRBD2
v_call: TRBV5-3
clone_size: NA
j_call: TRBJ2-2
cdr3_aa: CARSMASGRNTGELFF
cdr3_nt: TGTGCCAGAAGCATGGCTAGCGGGAGGAACACCGGGGAGCTGTTTTTT

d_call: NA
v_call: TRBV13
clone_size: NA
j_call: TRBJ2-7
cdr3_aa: CASSLIGLYEQYF
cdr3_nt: TGTGCCAGCAGCTTGATAGGTTTATACGAGCAGTACTTC

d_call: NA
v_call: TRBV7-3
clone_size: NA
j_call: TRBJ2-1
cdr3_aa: CASRRTLSDEQFF
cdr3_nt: TGTGCCAGCAGAAGGACTCTCTCGGATGAGCAGTTCTTC

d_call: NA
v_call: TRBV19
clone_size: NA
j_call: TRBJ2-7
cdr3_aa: CASSITPSYEQYF
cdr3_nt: TGTGCCAGTAGTATTACCCCCTCCTACGAGCAGTACTTC

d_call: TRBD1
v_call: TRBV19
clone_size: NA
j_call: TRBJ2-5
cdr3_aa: CASTPRDSQETQYF
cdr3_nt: TGTGCCAGTACGCCCCGGGACAGCCAAGAGACCCAGTACTTC

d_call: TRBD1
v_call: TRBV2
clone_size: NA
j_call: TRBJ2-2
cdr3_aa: CASRGWGQGPVGTGELFF
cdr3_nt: TGTGCCAGCAGGGGTTGGGGACAGGGCCCTGTGGGCACCGGGGAGCTGTTTTTT

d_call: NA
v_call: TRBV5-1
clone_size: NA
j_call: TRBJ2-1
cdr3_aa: CASSLESNEQFF
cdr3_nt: TGCGCCAGCAGCTTGGAAAGCAATGAGCAGTTCTTC

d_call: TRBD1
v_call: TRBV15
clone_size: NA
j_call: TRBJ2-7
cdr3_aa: CATSWDRGAYEQYF
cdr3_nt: TGTGCCACCAGCTGGGACAGGGGTGCCTACGAGCAGTACTTC

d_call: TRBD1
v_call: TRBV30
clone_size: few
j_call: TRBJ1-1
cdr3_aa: CAWSTRTGWGIATEAFF
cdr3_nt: TGTGCCTGGAGTACCCGGACAGGGTGGGGGATCGCTACTGAAGCTTTCTTT

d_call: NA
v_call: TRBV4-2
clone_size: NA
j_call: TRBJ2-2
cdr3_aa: CASMAADTGELFF
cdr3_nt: TGTGCCAGCATGGCTGCGGACACCGGGGAGCTGTTTTTT

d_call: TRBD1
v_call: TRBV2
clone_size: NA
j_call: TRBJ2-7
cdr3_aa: CASSGSRQGDSYEQYF
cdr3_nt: TGTGCCAGCAGTGGAAGTAGGCAGGGGGATTCCTACGAGCAGTACTTC

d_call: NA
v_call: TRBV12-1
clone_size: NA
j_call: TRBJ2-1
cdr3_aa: CASSFEPLGGGRGEQFF
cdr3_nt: TGTGCCAGCAGCTTTGAGCCCTTAGGGGGAGGCCGCGGTGAGCAGTTCTTC

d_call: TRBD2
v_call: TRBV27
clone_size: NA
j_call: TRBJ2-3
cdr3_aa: CASSLFAGGPDTQYF
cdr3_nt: TGTGCCAGCAGTTTATTTGCGGGAGGGCCAGATACGCAGTATTTT

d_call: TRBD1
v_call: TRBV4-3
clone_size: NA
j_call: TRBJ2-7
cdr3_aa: CASSQSRDRPPYEQYF
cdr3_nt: TGCGCCAGCAGCCAGAGCCGGGACAGGCCACCCTACGAGCAGTACTTC